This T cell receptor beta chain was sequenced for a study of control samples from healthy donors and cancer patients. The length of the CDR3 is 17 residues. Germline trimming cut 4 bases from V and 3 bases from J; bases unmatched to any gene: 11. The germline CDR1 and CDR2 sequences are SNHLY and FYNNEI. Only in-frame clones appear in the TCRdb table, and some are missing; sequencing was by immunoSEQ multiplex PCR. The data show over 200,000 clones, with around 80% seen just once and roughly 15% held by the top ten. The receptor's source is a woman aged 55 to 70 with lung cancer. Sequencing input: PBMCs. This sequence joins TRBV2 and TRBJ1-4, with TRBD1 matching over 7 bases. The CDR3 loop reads CASSVEGTDTANEKLFF. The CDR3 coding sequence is TGTGCCAGCAGTGTTGAGGGGACAGATACGGCTAATGAAAAACTGTTTTTT.